This passage covers 4 T cell receptor beta chains from one sample sequenced in a study of patients and donors after allogeneic stem cell transplantation. TCRdb analysed the RT-PCR reads with MiXCR anew, one entry per CDR3 protein. The table shows approximately 200,000 distinct CDR3 sequences, with 35% to 45% occurring only once. The specimen sequenced was blood, either unsorted or a sorted T cell fraction (not recorded which). All receptors derive from a human donor who was either an allogeneic HSCT recipient or a stem cell or donor lymphocyte infusion donor (not recorded which). It is not recorded whose cells these are; they may come from a transplant donor.

The rearrangement uses TRBV4-3 and TRBJ2-7; TRBD1 matches 9 bases. The CDR3 runs 15 residues. V dropped 0 bases and J dropped 4; count of bases not matched to a gene: 4. The germline CDR1 and CDR2 sequences are LGHNA and YSLEER. In DNA, the CDR3 is TGCGCCAGCAGCCAAGACACAGGGGGCCCGTACGAGCAGTACTTC. Protein: CASSQDTGGPYEQYF.

The CDR3 sequence is CSASSFQGRNTEAFF. CDR3 DNA: TGCAGTGCTAGTTCATTTCAGGGGCGAAACACTGAAGCTTTCTTT. The chain carries TRBV20-1 and TRBJ1-1, with a possible D match to TRBD1 (6 bases). CDR3 length: 15 amino acids. Germline loops: CDR1 DFQATT, CDR2 SNEGSKA (reference sequence). The V end was cut by 3 bases, the J end by 2 bases, with 16 bases between.

The chain carries TRBV9 and TRBJ2-2; D not certain. V lost 0 bases, J lost 2 bases, and 11 bases lay in between. CDR3 length equals 16 residues. CDR1 and CDR2 (germline): SGDLS, YYNGEE. CDR3 coding DNA: TGTGCCAGCAGCGTAGCGGCGGAGCCCAACACCGGGGAGCTGTTTTTT. Translating gives CASSVAAEPNTGELFF.

This clonotype was picked up a small number of times. The rearrangement joins TRBV12-3 or TRBV12-4 to TRBJ1-2, with a possible D match to TRBD1 (5 bases). Trimming pared 3 bases from V and 0 bases from J, leaving 8 bases between. There are 14 residues in the CDR3. The CDR3 sequence: CASSFDSTNYGYTF. The CDR3 DNA reads as TGTGCCAGCAGTTTCGACAGCACTAACTATGGCTACACCTTC.